Listed here is a single T cell receptor beta chain. Sequencing used immunoSEQ multiplex PCR; TCRdb keeps in-frame clones, though not all of them. The sample has more than 11,000 clones, 70% to 85% seen once. The data were taken from a study of T cells in tumors after PD-1 blockade. CDR3 length: 16 amino acids. The material was PBMCs, obtained after anti-PD-1 treatment. The origin of this receptor is a human donor with basal cell carcinoma. The chain is built from TRBV12-2 and TRBJ2-7; the table's D call, TRBD1, was not checked against the DNA. TRBV12-2 is deemed a pseudogene. The CDR3 coding sequence is TGTGCAAGTCGCTCGTTACGACAGAGAACATCCTACGAGCAGTACTTC. Protein sequence: CASRSLRQRTSYEQYF.